This TCR beta chain was documented in a study of human T cells and chemical hapten exposure. The CDR3 loop spans 13 amino acids. In germline, CDR1 is SGHTA, CDR2 FQGNSA. Time point reported: patch test 1, 2 weeks after DPC sensitization. Indicated treatment: therapeutic diphenylcyclopropenone sensitization with weekly scalp DPC. Blood draws preceded each patch test application. It was the library that attached unique molecular identifiers to individual cDNA molecules. TCRdb reanalysed the RACE reads using MiXCR and keeps one entry per CDR3 protein. Of approximately 350,000 distinct CDR3 sequences listed, about 7% are singletons. As for this clonotype: One junction end does not reproduce the germline sequence, and a read error may be involved.

The source was whole blood, collected in connection with sensitization to the hapten diphenylcyclopropenone (DPC). The genes are TRBV7-2 and TRBJ2-5, with D perhaps matching TRBD2 (5 bases). The origin of this receptor is a woman aged 18-29 years with alopecia areata. Some clones in this sample may be carry-over from other donors' samples. This chain's CDR3 is CASTLAHQETQYF. In nucleotides, the CDR3 is TGTGCCAGCACCTTAGCGCACCAAGAGACCCAGTACTTC.